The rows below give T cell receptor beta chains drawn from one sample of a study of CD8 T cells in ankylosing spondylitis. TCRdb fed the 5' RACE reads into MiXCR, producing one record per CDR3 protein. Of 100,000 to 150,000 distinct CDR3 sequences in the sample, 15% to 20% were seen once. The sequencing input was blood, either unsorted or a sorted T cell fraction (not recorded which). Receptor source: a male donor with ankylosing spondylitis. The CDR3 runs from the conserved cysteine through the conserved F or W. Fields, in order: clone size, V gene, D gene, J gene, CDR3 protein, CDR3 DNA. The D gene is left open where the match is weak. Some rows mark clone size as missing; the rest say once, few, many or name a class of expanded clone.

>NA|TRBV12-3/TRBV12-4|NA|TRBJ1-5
CASSFGDTNQPQHF
TGTGCCAGCAGTTTTGGGGATACCAATCAGCCCCAGCATTTT
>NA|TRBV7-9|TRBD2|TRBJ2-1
CASSLSASGNNEQFF
TGTGCCAGCAGCTTATCGGCTAGCGGAAACAATGAGCAGTTCTTC
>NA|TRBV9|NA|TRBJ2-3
CASSDTDTQYF
TGTGCCAGCAGCGATACAGATACGCAGTATTTT
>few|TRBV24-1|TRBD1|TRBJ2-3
CATSDRTGDLTDTQYF
TGTGCCACCAGTGATCGGACAGGGGATTTGACAGATACGCAGTATTTT
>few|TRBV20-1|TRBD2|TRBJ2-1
CSASWPRGQTSGRSYNEQFF
TGCAGTGCTAGTTGGCCAAGGGGCCAGACTAGCGGGAGATCCTACAATGAGCAGTTCTTC
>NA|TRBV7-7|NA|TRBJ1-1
CASSFHREPEAFF
TGTGCTAGCAGCTTTCACAGGGAGCCTGAAGCTTTCTTT
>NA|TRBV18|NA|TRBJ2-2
CASSPQTGELFF
TGTGCCAGCTCACCGCAAACCGGGGAGCTGTTTTTT
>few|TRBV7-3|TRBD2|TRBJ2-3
CASSLIGGGTDTQYF
TGTGCCAGCAGCTTAATCGGGGGGGGAACCGATACGCAGTATTTT
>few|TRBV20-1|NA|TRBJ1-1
CSAPRTLNTEAFF
TGCAGTGCTCCCCGAACACTGAACACTGAAGCTTTCTTT
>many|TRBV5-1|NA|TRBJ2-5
CASSLGQGQETQYF
TGCGCCAGCAGCTTGGGTCAAGGACAAGAGACCCAGTACTTC
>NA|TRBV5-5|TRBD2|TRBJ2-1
CASSLEGGGRANEQFF
TGTGCCAGCAGCTTGGAGGGTGGCGGGAGGGCCAATGAGCAGTTCTTC
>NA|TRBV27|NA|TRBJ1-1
CASLLGGPNTEAFF
TGTGCCAGCCTACTTGGGGGTCCGAACACTGAAGCTTTCTTT
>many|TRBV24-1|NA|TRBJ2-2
CATSDRRLSNTGELFF
TGTGCCACCAGTGACAGACGACTCTCGAACACCGGGGAGCTGTTTTTT
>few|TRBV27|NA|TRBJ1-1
CASRGGLAEAFF
TGTGCCAGCAGGGGGGGGCTCGCTGAAGCTTTCTTT
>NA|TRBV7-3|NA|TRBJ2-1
CASSFLMWNEQFF
TGTGCCAGCAGCTTTTTAATGTGGAATGAGCAGTTCTTC
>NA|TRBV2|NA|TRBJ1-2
CASSELDGYYGYTF
TGTGCCAGCAGTGAACTCGACGGCTACTATGGCTACACCTTC
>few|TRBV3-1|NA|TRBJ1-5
CASSQGLYSNQPQHF
TGTGCCAGCAGCCAAGGCTTATATAGCAATCAGCCCCAGCATTTT
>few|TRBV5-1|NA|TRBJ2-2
CASSFPHWDANTGELFF
TGCGCCAGCAGCTTCCCCCATTGGGACGCGAACACCGGGGAGCTGTTTTTT
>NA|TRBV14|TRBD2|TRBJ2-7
CASSRTSGGGYEQYF
TGTGCCAGCAGCCGGACTAGCGGTGGGGGCTACGAGCAGTACTTC
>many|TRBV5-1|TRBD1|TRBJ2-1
CASSLGDRRLYNEQFF
TGCGCCAGCAGCTTGGGGGACAGGAGATTATACAATGAGCAGTTCTTC
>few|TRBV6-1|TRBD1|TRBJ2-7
CASMGQSYEQYF
TGTGCCAGCATGGGACAGTCCTACGAGCAGTACTTC
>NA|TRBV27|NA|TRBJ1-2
CATQGYYGYTF
TGTGCCACCCAGGGGTATTATGGCTACACCTTC
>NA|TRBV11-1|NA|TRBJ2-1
CASSPGIALLISYNEQFF
TGTGCCAGCAGCCCCGGGATAGCGCTACTCATCTCCTACAATGAGCAGTTCTTC
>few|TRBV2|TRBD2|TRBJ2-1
CASSDQLAVYNEQFF
TGTGCCAGCAGTGATCAACTAGCGGTATACAATGAGCAGTTCTTC
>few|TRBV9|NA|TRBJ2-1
CASSVEDEQFF
TGTGCCAGCAGCGTGGAAGATGAGCAGTTCTTC
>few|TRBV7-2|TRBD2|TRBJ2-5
CASSPEGTSGETQYF
TGTGCCAGCAGCCCAGAGGGGACTAGTGGCGAGACCCAGTACTTC
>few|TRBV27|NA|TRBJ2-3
CASLTGGARNTQYF
TGTGCCAGCCTAACTGGGGGGGCGAGGAATACGCAGTATTTT
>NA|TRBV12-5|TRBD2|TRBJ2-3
CASGSGRSTDTQYF
TGTGCTAGTGGCTCCGGGAGGAGCACAGATACGCAGTATTTT
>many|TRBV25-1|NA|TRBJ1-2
CASSEPGASYGYTF
TGTGCCAGCAGTGAACCCGGGGCCTCCTATGGCTACACCTTC
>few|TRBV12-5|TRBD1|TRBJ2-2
CASGLTTGTGANTGELFF
TGTGCTAGTGGTTTAACCACCGGGACAGGAGCGAACACCGGGGAGCTGTTTTTT
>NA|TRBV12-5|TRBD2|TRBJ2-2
CASGSVAGVTTGELFF
TGTGCTAGTGGTTCCGTAGCGGGAGTTACCACCGGGGAGCTGTTTTTT
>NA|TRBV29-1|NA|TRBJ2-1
CSVEPPGHEFYNEQFF
TGCAGCGTTGAGCCCCCAGGACATGAATTTTACAATGAGCAGTTCTTC
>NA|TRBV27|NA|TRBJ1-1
CASGGPEAFF
TGTGCCAGCGGTGGACCTGAAGCTTTCTTT
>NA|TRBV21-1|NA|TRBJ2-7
CASSKRSTSGPTRSSYEQYF
TGTGCCAGCAGCAAAAGATCGACTAGCGGGCCAACAAGGAGCTCCTACGAGCAGTACTTC
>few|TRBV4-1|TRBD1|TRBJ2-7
CASSQGTGGGEQYF
TGCGCCAGCAGCCAAGGAACAGGGGGCGGCGAGCAGTACTTC
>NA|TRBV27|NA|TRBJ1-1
CASSGGTEAFF
TGTGCCAGCAGCGGCGGGACTGAAGCTTTCTTT
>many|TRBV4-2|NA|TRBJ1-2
CASTAGDNYGYTF
TGTGCCAGCACGGCAGGGGATAACTATGGCTACACCTTC